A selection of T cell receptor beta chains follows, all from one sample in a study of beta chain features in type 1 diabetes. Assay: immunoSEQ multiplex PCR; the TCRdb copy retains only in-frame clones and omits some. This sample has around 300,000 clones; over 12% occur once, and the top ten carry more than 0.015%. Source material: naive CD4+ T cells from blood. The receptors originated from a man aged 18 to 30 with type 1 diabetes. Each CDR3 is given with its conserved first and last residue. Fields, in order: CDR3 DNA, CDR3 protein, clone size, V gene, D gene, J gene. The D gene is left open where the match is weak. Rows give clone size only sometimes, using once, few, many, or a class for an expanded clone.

CDR3 DNA: TGTGCCAGCAGCGTAACAACAGCGGGAGGGGATACGCAGTATTTT
CDR3 protein: CASSVTTAGGDTQYF
clone size: few
V gene: TRBV9
D gene: TRBD2
J gene: TRBJ2-3

CDR3 DNA: TGTGCCAGCAGCTCCTCTAGCGCGCAATCCACAGATACGCAGTATTTT
CDR3 protein: CASSSSSAQSTDTQYF
clone size: .
V gene: TRBV9
D gene: .
J gene: TRBJ2-3

CDR3 DNA: TGTGCCAGCAGACCAGGTTCGGGAAACACCATATATTTT
CDR3 protein: CASRPGSGNTIYF
clone size: .
V gene: TRBV6-6
D gene: .
J gene: TRBJ1-3

CDR3 DNA: TGCGCCAGCAGCTTGGAAGGGACAGATTACGAGCAGTACTTC
CDR3 protein: CASSLEGTDYEQYF
clone size: .
V gene: TRBV5-1
D gene: TRBD1
J gene: TRBJ2-7

CDR3 DNA: TGTGCCAGCTCACCAACTCCCGGGACTAGCGGGAGGCCCTCCTACGAGCAGTACTTC
CDR3 protein: CASSPTPGTSGRPSYEQYF
clone size: .
V gene: TRBV18
D gene: TRBD2
J gene: TRBJ2-7

CDR3 DNA: TGCGCCAGCAGCCAAGAAACACAGGCATCCTACGAGCAGTACTTC
CDR3 protein: CASSQETQASYEQYF
clone size: few
V gene: TRBV4-3
D gene: .
J gene: TRBJ2-7

CDR3 DNA: TGCGCCAGCAGCCTGGACAGTGAATATCAGCCCCAGCATTTT
CDR3 protein: CASSLDSEYQPQHF
clone size: few
V gene: TRBV5-1
D gene: .
J gene: TRBJ1-5

CDR3 DNA: TGTGCCAGCAGCTCCCGAGACAGGGGTTCGCCCCAGCATTTT
CDR3 protein: CASSSRDRGSPQHF
clone size: few
V gene: TRBV7-8
D gene: TRBD1
J gene: TRBJ1-5

CDR3 DNA: TGTGCCAGTAGGGAGACTAGCGGAAACTACGAGCAGTACTTC
CDR3 protein: CASRETSGNYEQYF
clone size: .
V gene: TRBV19
D gene: TRBD2
J gene: TRBJ2-7

CDR3 DNA: TGCGCCAGCAGCTCAAGGGTACAGGGGCGGGAGACCCAGTACTTC
CDR3 protein: CASSSRVQGRETQYF
clone size: .
V gene: TRBV5-1
D gene: TRBD1
J gene: TRBJ2-5

CDR3 DNA: TGTGCCAGCTTACGTTCGGAAGCGTTTTCCGGGGAGCTGTTTTTT
CDR3 protein: CASLRSEAFSGELFF
clone size: few
V gene: TRBV28
D gene: .
J gene: TRBJ2-2

CDR3 DNA: TGTGCCAGCAGTACCCGGGACAGGAGCACAGATACGCAGTATTTT
CDR3 protein: CASSTRDRSTDTQYF
clone size: few
V gene: TRBV6-6
D gene: TRBD1
J gene: TRBJ2-3

CDR3 DNA: TGTGCCAGCAGCCCTCGGACAGGCCCCAATCAGCCCCAGCATTTT
CDR3 protein: CASSPRTGPNQPQHF
clone size: .
V gene: TRBV11-2
D gene: TRBD1
J gene: TRBJ1-5

CDR3 DNA: TGTGCCAGCACCAGGGAAGTGGGCTACACCTTC
CDR3 protein: CASTREVGYTF
clone size: .
V gene: TRBV7-9
D gene: .
J gene: TRBJ1-2

CDR3 DNA: TGTGCCAGCAGCTTGGGGGCCGGGACAGGATATGGCTACACCTTC
CDR3 protein: CASSLGAGTGYGYTF
clone size: .
V gene: TRBV5-4
D gene: TRBD1
J gene: TRBJ1-2

CDR3 DNA: TGTGCCAGCAGCCGAACTGGGACTAGCGGTTACAATGAGCAGTTCTTC
CDR3 protein: CASSRTGTSGYNEQFF
clone size: .
V gene: TRBV11-2
D gene: TRBD2
J gene: TRBJ2-1

CDR3 DNA: TGTGCCAGCACCGGCGACAGACATCACACTGAAGCTTTCTTT
CDR3 protein: CASTGDRHHTEAFF
clone size: .
V gene: TRBV7-2
D gene: .
J gene: TRBJ1-1

CDR3 DNA: TGTGCCAGCAGTTTACGGGTTGGTGAGACCCAGTACTTC
CDR3 protein: CASSLRVGETQYF
clone size: .
V gene: TRBV28
D gene: .
J gene: TRBJ2-5

CDR3 DNA: TGTGCCAGCTCACCAGTCGCCCCGGTATACAATGAGCAGTTCTTC
CDR3 protein: CASSPVAPVYNEQFF
clone size: .
V gene: TRBV18
D gene: .
J gene: TRBJ2-1

CDR3 DNA: TGTGCCAGCAGCTATGGACAGAGCGGCAATCAGCCCCAGCATTTT
CDR3 protein: CASSYGQSGNQPQHF
clone size: .
V gene: TRBV7-8
D gene: .
J gene: TRBJ1-5

CDR3 DNA: TGCGCCAGCAGCCGCCTCAAGGGGGCCTACAATGAGCAGTTCTTC
CDR3 protein: CASSRLKGAYNEQFF
clone size: few
V gene: TRBV4-3
D gene: .
J gene: TRBJ2-1

CDR3 DNA: TGCGCCAGCAGCCCTACAGGGAATGGCTACACCTTC
CDR3 protein: CASSPTGNGYTF
clone size: few
V gene: TRBV4-1
D gene: .
J gene: TRBJ1-2

CDR3 DNA: TGCGCCAGCAGCGTGGACAGGGGGCTTGACTATGGCTACACCTTC
CDR3 protein: CASSVDRGLDYGYTF
clone size: .
V gene: TRBV5-1
D gene: TRBD1
J gene: TRBJ1-2

CDR3 DNA: TGTGCCAGCTCACAGCGACAAGAGACCCAGTACTTC
CDR3 protein: CASSQRQETQYF
clone size: .
V gene: TRBV18
D gene: .
J gene: TRBJ2-5

CDR3 DNA: TGTGCCAGCAGCGTAGCTACGGGACTCCAAGAGACCCAGTACTTC
CDR3 protein: CASSVATGLQETQYF
clone size: .
V gene: TRBV9
D gene: .
J gene: TRBJ2-5

CDR3 DNA: TGTGCCAGCAGCTTAGTAGCGGGGGGATCATATACGCAGTATTTT
CDR3 protein: CASSLVAGGSYTQYF
clone size: .
V gene: TRBV11-2
D gene: TRBD2
J gene: TRBJ2-3

CDR3 DNA: TGTGCCAGCAAAGCGACAGAAGAGACCCAGTACTTC
CDR3 protein: CASKATEETQYF
clone size: .
V gene: TRBV2
D gene: .
J gene: TRBJ2-5

CDR3 DNA: TGTGCCAGCAGTCGGACAGGGGGCTACTACGAGCAGTACTTC
CDR3 protein: CASSRTGGYYEQYF
clone size: few
V gene: TRBV14
D gene: TRBD1
J gene: TRBJ2-7

CDR3 DNA: TGTGCCAGCAGTTCACCTACTAGTCGCACAGATACGCAGTATTTT
CDR3 protein: CASSSPTSRTDTQYF
clone size: .
V gene: TRBV5-4
D gene: .
J gene: TRBJ2-3

CDR3 DNA: TGCGCCAGCAGCCCCCGGGATACAATCTATGGCTACACCTTC
CDR3 protein: CASSPRDTIYGYTF
clone size: .
V gene: TRBV4-1
D gene: .
J gene: TRBJ1-2

CDR3 DNA: TGTGCCAGCTCACCACCGGGACAGGACTCACCCCTCCACTTT
CDR3 protein: CASSPPGQDSPLHF
clone size: .
V gene: TRBV18
D gene: TRBD1
J gene: TRBJ1-6

CDR3 DNA: TGTGCCAGCAGCTTTACAAAGAACCCAGGGGGCCATGGCTACACCTTC
CDR3 protein: CASSFTKNPGGHGYTF
clone size: .
V gene: TRBV14
D gene: TRBD1
J gene: TRBJ1-2

CDR3 DNA: TGTGCCAGCAGTTACCACGGGAACACCGGGGAGCTGTTTTTT
CDR3 protein: CASSYHGNTGELFF
clone size: few
V gene: TRBV6-5
D gene: .
J gene: TRBJ2-2

CDR3 DNA: TGCGCCAGCAGCCTCCGGGACAGGTCACCAGATACGCAGTATTTT
CDR3 protein: CASSLRDRSPDTQYF
clone size: few
V gene: TRBV5-1
D gene: TRBD1
J gene: TRBJ2-3

CDR3 DNA: TGCAGCGTTCAAGGACTCCGTGGCTACACCTTC
CDR3 protein: CSVQGLRGYTF
clone size: .
V gene: TRBV29-1
D gene: .
J gene: TRBJ1-2

CDR3 DNA: TGTGCCATCAGTGAGTCGGTATGGGGGGAAGAGACCCAGTACTTC
CDR3 protein: CAISESVWGEETQYF
clone size: .
V gene: TRBV10-3
D gene: .
J gene: TRBJ2-5

CDR3 DNA: TGTGCCAGCAGCGACCCAGCGAAAGCGGCTCCTGATACGCAGTATTTT
CDR3 protein: CASSDPAKAAPDTQYF
clone size: .
V gene: TRBV2
D gene: .
J gene: TRBJ2-3

CDR3 DNA: TGTGCCAGCACCCATACCGGACAGGGGGCGCCCGGCTACACCTTC
CDR3 protein: CASTHTGQGAPGYTF
clone size: .
V gene: TRBV6-5
D gene: TRBD1
J gene: TRBJ1-2

CDR3 DNA: TGTGCCTGGAACCAGGGGCTGAACACTGAAGCTTTCTTT
CDR3 protein: CAWNQGLNTEAFF
clone size: few
V gene: TRBV30
D gene: .
J gene: TRBJ1-1

CDR3 DNA: TGTGCCTGGAGTGTGGCTAGGGAGCAGTTCTTC
CDR3 protein: CAWSVAREQFF
clone size: .
V gene: TRBV30
D gene: .
J gene: TRBJ2-1

CDR3 DNA: TGCGCCAGCAGCCTGGGACAGGGGACCGGGGAGCTGTTTTTT
CDR3 protein: CASSLGQGTGELFF
clone size: .
V gene: TRBV5-1
D gene: TRBD1
J gene: TRBJ2-2

CDR3 DNA: TGCGCCAGCAGCCCCGACAGGTACGAGCAGTACTTC
CDR3 protein: CASSPDRYEQYF
clone size: .
V gene: TRBV5-1
D gene: .
J gene: TRBJ2-7

CDR3 DNA: TGTGCCAGCAACGGACTAGCGGGTAGTGAGCAGTTCTTC
CDR3 protein: CASNGLAGSEQFF
clone size: .
V gene: TRBV2
D gene: TRBD2
J gene: TRBJ2-1

CDR3 DNA: TGCGCCAGCAGCTTGGGGACAGGGGGCACTGAAGCTTTCTTT
CDR3 protein: CASSLGTGGTEAFF
clone size: few
V gene: TRBV5-1
D gene: TRBD1
J gene: TRBJ1-1

CDR3 DNA: TGCAGCGTCGGAGGTGCGCCCATTTATGGCTACACCTTC
CDR3 protein: CSVGGAPIYGYTF
clone size: few
V gene: TRBV29-1
D gene: .
J gene: TRBJ1-2

CDR3 DNA: TGTGCCAGCAGCTTCGGACAGCAAGAGACCCAGTACTTC
CDR3 protein: CASSFGQQETQYF
clone size: once
V gene: TRBV11-3
D gene: .
J gene: TRBJ2-5

CDR3 DNA: TGTGCCAGCCCTTTACGGCGGCCGACCGGGGAGCTGTTTTTT
CDR3 protein: CASPLRRPTGELFF
clone size: .
V gene: TRBV25-1
D gene: .
J gene: TRBJ2-2

CDR3 DNA: TGTGCCTGGAGTACCGGACAGTCCAATCAGCCCCAGCATTTT
CDR3 protein: CAWSTGQSNQPQHF
clone size: .
V gene: TRBV30
D gene: .
J gene: TRBJ1-5

CDR3 DNA: TGTGCCAGCAGCTCCGAGGCCAAAGCGGGGAGCAGTACGCAGTATTTT
CDR3 protein: CASSSEAKAGSSTQYF
clone size: .
V gene: TRBV7-2
D gene: TRBD2
J gene: TRBJ2-3

CDR3 DNA: TGTGCCAGCAGGATACAGGGCGGAGACGAGCAGTACTTC
CDR3 protein: CASRIQGGDEQYF
clone size: .
V gene: TRBV27
D gene: .
J gene: TRBJ2-7

CDR3 DNA: TGCAGCGTTGACCTAGCCGAGGCAGGGGGTGTCGACGAGCAGTACTTC
CDR3 protein: CSVDLAEAGGVDEQYF
clone size: .
V gene: TRBV29-1
D gene: TRBD1
J gene: TRBJ2-7

CDR3 DNA: TGCGCCAGCAGCTTGGCCGTAGCGGGAGTTAGGGAGACCCAGTACTTC
CDR3 protein: CASSLAVAGVRETQYF
clone size: few
V gene: TRBV5-1
D gene: TRBD2
J gene: TRBJ2-5

CDR3 DNA: TGTGCCAACTCGCAGGGAAGGACCGGGGCCAACGTCCTGACTTTC
CDR3 protein: CANSQGRTGANVLTF
clone size: .
V gene: TRBV5-4
D gene: .
J gene: TRBJ2-6

CDR3 DNA: TGCGCCAGCAGCCACCAACAGGTAACTTACTACGAGCAGTACTTC
CDR3 protein: CASSHQQVTYYEQYF
clone size: few
V gene: TRBV4-3
D gene: .
J gene: TRBJ2-7

CDR3 DNA: TGTGCCAGCACCATAACAGGGAGGAACACCGGGGAGCTGTTTTTT
CDR3 protein: CASTITGRNTGELFF
clone size: .
V gene: TRBV13
D gene: .
J gene: TRBJ2-2

CDR3 DNA: TGTGCCTGGAGTCCAAGGACAGAATTATACACTGAAGCTTTCTTT
CDR3 protein: CAWSPRTELYTEAFF
clone size: .
V gene: TRBV30
D gene: .
J gene: TRBJ1-1

CDR3 DNA: TGCAGCGTTGTAGGGACAGGGGGACGGGATAGCACAGATACGCAGTATTTT
CDR3 protein: CSVVGTGGRDSTDTQYF
clone size: .
V gene: TRBV29-1
D gene: TRBD1
J gene: TRBJ2-3